The clone carrying this T cell receptor (beta chain) was picked up one time. Its cognate antigen is unknown. The record originates from a study of long-term antiretroviral therapy in people with HIV. Study results and limitations: Pre-ART-expanded clones dominated the repertoire at all time points.

Sequencing used immunoSEQ v3.0 at survey level. Produced via immunoSEQ multiplex PCR; TCRdb's table is partial and in-frame only. Of tens of thousands of clones in the sample, around nine tenths were seen once. Deletions cut 1 base from V and 5 bases from J, with 9 bases between. This CDR3 region has 13 residues. This sequence joins TRBV5-3 and TRBJ2-5; D remains ambiguous. Being an ORF, TRBV5-3 has a function that is uncertain. This clonotype was obtained from a young man with HIV. Sequencing was performed on unsorted PBMCs, taken more than 4.3 years after starting antiretroviral therapy. Here the CDR3 DNA reads TGTGCCAGAAGCTTGATACCCTGGGAGACCCAGTACTTC. Its protein is CARSLIPWETQYF.